This T cell receptor beta chain appears in the sequencing data of a study of blood T cells in healthy people across ages. With a J-beta primer mix and a sample-barcoded 5' primer, a second PCR ran roughly 6 to 11 cycles. From the 5' RACE reads, TCRdb called clonotypes with MiXCR, one entry per CDR3 protein. The data contain approximately 800,000 distinct CDR3 sequences, roughly 64% of them singletons. As concerns this clonotype: Its specificity is not known.

The CDR3 has 16 residues. The germline V gene has CDR1 LGHNA and CDR2 YSLEER. Trimming shortened V by 1 base and J by 3 bases, and 13 bases separated the two germline ends. Study-wide points: The donors' CMV status was not determined, possibly confounding changes in expanded clonotypes. Per-million-T-cell TCR beta diversity fell roughly linearly with age.

Healthy Caucasian individuals from Russia aged about 6 to 95 served as donors. Donors each provided 8 to 10 milliliters of peripheral blood. This chain joins TRBV4-3 and TRBJ2-1; TRBD2 might be the D (6 bases). The source is a man younger than 45 in good health. Sequencing used blood. CDR3 loop: CASSQVGLALYNEQFF. In nucleotides, the CDR3 is TGCGCCAGCAGCCAAGTGGGGCTAGCGCTCTACAATGAGCAGTTCTTC.